These T cell receptor beta chains were read from a single sample in a study of blood T cell repertoires in COVID-19. Profiled with immunoSEQ multiplex PCR; TCRdb holds only in-frame clones, not every one. The sample carries under 95,000 clones, 83% recorded once. The sequenced sample was peripheral blood. The receptors originated from a woman older than 75 with acute or convalescent COVID-19. The CDR3 runs from the conserved cysteine through the conserved F or W. A D gene is named only where the DNA matches it firmly. Rows give clone size only sometimes, using once, few, many, or a class for an expanded clone.

d_gene	v_gene	j_gene	abundance	CDR3nt	CDR3aa
.	TRBV18	TRBJ2-3	.	TGTGCCAGCTCACCCGGACAGACAGATACGCAGTATTTT	CASSPGQTDTQYF
TRBD1	TRBV19	TRBJ1-1	.	TGTGCCAGTAGTCTAAAGGGACAGTTGAACACTGAAGCTTTCTTT	CASSLKGQLNTEAFF
.	TRBV6-2/TRBV6-3	TRBJ1-3	.	TGTGCCAGCAGCTCCGGGACAATTGGAAACACCATATATTTT	CASSSGTIGNTIYF
TRBD2	TRBV5-4	TRBJ2-1	.	TGTGCCAGCAGCTTGCTAGCGGGAGGGCCTAATGAGCAGTTCTTC	CASSLLAGGPNEQFF
TRBD1	TRBV3-1/TRBV3-2	TRBJ2-4	few	TGTGCCAGCAGCCACCGACAGGGGATAGAAAACATTCAGTACTTC	CASSHRQGIENIQYF
.	TRBV7-2	TRBJ2-2	.	TGTGCCAGCAGCCCTCCCCGGGGAATAAGGGAGCTGTTTTTT	CASSPPRGIRELFF
.	TRBV29-1	TRBJ2-1	.	TGCAGCGTTGAAGATAGGAAGGGGTTTAGAGATGAGCAGTTCTTC	CSVEDRKGFRDEQFF
TRBD2	TRBV5-4	TRBJ2-1	.	TGTGCCAGCAGCCCCCGGGGGGGGAGCTCCTACAATGAGCAGTTCTTC	CASSPRGGSSYNEQFF
.	TRBV28	TRBJ2-7	.	TGTGCCAGCAGTTTACCAACGCTTTTTGCGGGGGCCGAGCAGTACTTC	CASSLPTLFAGAEQYF
TRBD1	TRBV5-1	TRBJ1-1	.	TGCGCCAGCAGCTTCGGGACAGGGGGTTTGACTGAAGCTTTCTTT	CASSFGTGGLTEAFF
TRBD2	TRBV5-6	TRBJ2-1	medium-sized	TGTGCCAGCAGCTTGGGCCTAGCGGGCGGGTCGGAGCAGTTCTTC	CASSLGLAGGSEQFF
TRBD2	TRBV3-1/TRBV3-2	TRBJ2-1	.	TGTGCCAGCAGCCAGGGACTAGCGGGAATGTATGAGCAGTTCTTC	CASSQGLAGMYEQFF